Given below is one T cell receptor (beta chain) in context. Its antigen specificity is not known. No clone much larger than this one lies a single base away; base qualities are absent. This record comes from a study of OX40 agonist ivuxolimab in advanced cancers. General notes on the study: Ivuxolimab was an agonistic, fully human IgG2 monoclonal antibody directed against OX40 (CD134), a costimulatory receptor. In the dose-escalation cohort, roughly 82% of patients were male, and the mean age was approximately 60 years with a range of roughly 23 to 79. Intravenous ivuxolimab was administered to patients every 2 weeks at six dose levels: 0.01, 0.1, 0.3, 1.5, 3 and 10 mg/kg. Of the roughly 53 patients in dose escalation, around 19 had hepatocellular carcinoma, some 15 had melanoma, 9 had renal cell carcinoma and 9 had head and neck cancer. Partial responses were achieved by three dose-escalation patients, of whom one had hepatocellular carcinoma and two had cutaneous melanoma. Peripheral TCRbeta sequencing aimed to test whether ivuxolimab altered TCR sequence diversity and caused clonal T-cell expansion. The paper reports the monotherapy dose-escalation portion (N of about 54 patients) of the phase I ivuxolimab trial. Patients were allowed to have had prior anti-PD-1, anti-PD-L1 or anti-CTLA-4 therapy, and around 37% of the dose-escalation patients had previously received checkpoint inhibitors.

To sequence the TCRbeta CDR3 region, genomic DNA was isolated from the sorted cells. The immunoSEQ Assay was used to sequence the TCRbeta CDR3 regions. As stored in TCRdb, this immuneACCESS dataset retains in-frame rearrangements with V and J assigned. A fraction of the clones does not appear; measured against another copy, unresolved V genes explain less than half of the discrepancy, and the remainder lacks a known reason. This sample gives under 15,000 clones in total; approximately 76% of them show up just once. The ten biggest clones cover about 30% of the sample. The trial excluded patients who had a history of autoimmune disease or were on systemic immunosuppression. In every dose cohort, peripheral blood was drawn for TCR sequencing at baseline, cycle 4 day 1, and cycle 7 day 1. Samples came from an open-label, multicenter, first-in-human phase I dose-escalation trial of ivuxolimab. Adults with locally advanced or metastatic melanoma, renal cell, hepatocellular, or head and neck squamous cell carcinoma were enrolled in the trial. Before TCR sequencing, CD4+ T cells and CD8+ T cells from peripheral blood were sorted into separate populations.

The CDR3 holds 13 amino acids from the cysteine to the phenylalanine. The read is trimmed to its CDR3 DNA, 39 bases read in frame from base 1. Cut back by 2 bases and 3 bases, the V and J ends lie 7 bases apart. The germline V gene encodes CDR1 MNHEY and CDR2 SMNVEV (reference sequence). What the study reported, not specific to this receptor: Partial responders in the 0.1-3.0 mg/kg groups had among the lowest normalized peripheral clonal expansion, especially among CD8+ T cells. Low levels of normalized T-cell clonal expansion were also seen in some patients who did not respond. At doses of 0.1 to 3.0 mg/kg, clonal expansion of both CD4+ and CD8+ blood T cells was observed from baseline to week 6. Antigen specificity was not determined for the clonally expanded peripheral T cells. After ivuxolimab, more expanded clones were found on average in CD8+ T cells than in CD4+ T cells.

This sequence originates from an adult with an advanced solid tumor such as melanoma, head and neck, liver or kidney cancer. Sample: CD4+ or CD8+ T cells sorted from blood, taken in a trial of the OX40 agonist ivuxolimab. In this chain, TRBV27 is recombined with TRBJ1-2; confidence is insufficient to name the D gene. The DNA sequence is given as TGTGCCAGCAGTTTAGGCGGATACTATGGCTACACCTTC. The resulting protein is CASSLGGYYGYTF.